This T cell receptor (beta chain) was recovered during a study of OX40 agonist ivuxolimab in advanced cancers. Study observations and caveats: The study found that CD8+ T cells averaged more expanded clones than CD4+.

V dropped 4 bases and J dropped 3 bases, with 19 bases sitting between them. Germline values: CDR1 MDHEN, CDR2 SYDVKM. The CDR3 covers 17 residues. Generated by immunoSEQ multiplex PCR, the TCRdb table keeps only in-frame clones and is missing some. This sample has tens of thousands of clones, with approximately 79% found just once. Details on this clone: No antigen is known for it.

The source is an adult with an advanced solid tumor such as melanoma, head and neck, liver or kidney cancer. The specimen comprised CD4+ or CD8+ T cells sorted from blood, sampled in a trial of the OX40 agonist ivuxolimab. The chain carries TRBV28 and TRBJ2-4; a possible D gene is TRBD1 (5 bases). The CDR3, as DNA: TGTGCCAGCAGTTCCCCTCTACCGACAGTTATCAAAAACATTCAGTACTTC. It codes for CASSSPLPTVIKNIQYF.